These 19 T cell receptor beta chains were sequenced from one sample in a study of cytomegalovirus exposure and HLA in healthy donors. 60 Vbeta and 13 Jbeta primers were used in PCR. Some clones are missing from TCRdb's copy, which holds only in-frame ones; the method was immunoSEQ multiplex PCR. The table shows roughly 200,000 clones, with under 85% occurring only once. The sample consisted of PBMCs. The receptors here all came from a man aged 50 to 59 in good health and CMV-seronegative.

The chain links TRBV9 to TRBJ1-4, with D unresolved. Germline-derived CDR1 and CDR2 are SGDLS and YYNGEE. The V end was cut by 0 bases, the J end by 1 base, with 10 bases between. This CDR3 region has 16 residues. CDR3 bases: TGTGCCAGCAGCGTAGACAGCGGTAGAACTAATGAAAAACTGTTTTTT. Amino acid sequence: CASSVDSGRTNEKLFF.

V and J are TRBV5-1 and TRBJ2-1; 7 bases align to TRBD1. The CDR3 is made up of 15 amino acids. Losses at the gene ends were 1 base for V and 9 bases for J; bases not matched to a gene: 10. Germline V CDR1 and CDR2: SGHRS, YFSETQ. CDR3 sequence reads: CASSLYSDRAGEQFF. CDR3 nucleotide sequence: TGCGCCAGCAGCTTGTACAGCGACAGGGCCGGTGAGCAGTTCTTC.

The chain combines TRBV30 with TRBJ1-2; D possibly corresponds to TRBD1 (5 bases). Trimming shortened V by 3 bases and J by 4 bases, and 15 bases separated the two germline ends. CDR3 size: 14 residues. Germline values: CDR1 GTSNPN, CDR2 SVGIG (reference sequence). CDR3 nucleotide sequence: TGTGCCTGGAGGGGGACTCCAAGTCCCTATGGCTACACCTTC. Translation gives CAWRGTPSPYGYTF.

V and J are TRBV11-2 and TRBJ2-1; D may be TRBD2 (5 bases). This CDR3 is 14 amino acids long. Trimming removed 5 bases at V and 5 bases at J, with 13 bases between. CDR1 is SGHAT and CDR2 is FQNNGV in the germline V gene. Here the CDR3 reads CASSAERADNEQFF. DNA of the CDR3: TGTGCCAGCAGCGCCGAGCGAGCGGACAATGAGCAGTTCTTC. Filled out from reference TRBV11-2 and TRBJ2-1, the complete variable domain reads EAGVAQSPRYKIIEKRQSVAFWCNPISGHATLYWYQQILGQGPKLLIQFQNNGVVDDSQLPKDRFSAERLKGVDSTLKIQPAKLEDSAVYLCASSAERADNEQFFGPGTRLTVL.

This chain connects TRBV27 to TRBJ1-1; D uncertain. The V end lost 3 bases, the J end lost 4 bases, and 9 bases lay between the germline ends. Germline V gene lookup returns CDR1 MNHEY and CDR2 SMNVEV (reference sequence). The CDR3 has 13 amino acids. The CDR3 here is CASSFRRGTEAFF. The CDR3 nucleotides read TGTGCCAGCAGTTTTAGAAGAGGCACTGAAGCTTTCTTT.

CDR3 protein: CASSTRYPETQYF. The CDR3 DNA follows: TGTGCCAGCAGTACACGATATCCAGAGACCCAGTACTTC. The chain combines TRBV25-1 with TRBJ2-5; no clear D. The CDR3 length is 13 residues. CDR1 and CDR2 from the germline V gene are MGHDK and SYGVNS. Trimming stripped 5 bases from V and 4 bases from J, with 11 bases between.

The V call is TRBV27, the J call TRBJ2-1; maybe TRBD1 (5 bases). This CDR3 contains 11 residues. Germline-derived CDR1 and CDR2 are MNHEY and SMNVEV (reference sequence). Between the trimmed V and J ends, which lost 6 bases and 6 bases, there was a span of 6 bases. CDR3 nucleotides: TGTGCCAGCAGCCAGGGCAATGAGCAGTTCTTC. It specifies CASSQGNEQFF.

This rearrangement joins TRBV5-1 to TRBJ2-2, with D unresolved. V was trimmed by 0 bases and J by 8 bases, leaving 11 bases between them. This CDR3 is built from 14 residues. Germline assignment: CDR1 SGHRS and CDR2 YFSETQ. CDR3 protein: CASSLGQFGGELFF. CDR3 in DNA: TGCGCCAGCAGCTTGGGACAATTTGGGGGGGAGCTGTTTTTT.

The genes are TRBV6-1 and TRBJ1-5, with unresolved D. Germline lookup yields CDR1 MNHNS and CDR2 SASEGT. The length of the CDR3 is 12 residues. Trimming left V 3 bases short and J 4 bases short, with 4 bases between. CDR3 DNA: TGTGCCAGCAGTGAGAGGAATCAGCCCCAGCATTTT. Protein sequence: CASSERNQPQHF.

The CDR3: CASSEGGRHFGEKLFF. As DNA, the CDR3 is TGTGCCAGCAGTGAGGGGGGACGACACTTCGGGGAAAAACTGTTTTTT. V gene TRBV6-1 combines with J gene TRBJ1-4, with D possibly TRBD1 on 5 matching bases. Germline assignment: CDR1 MNHNS and CDR2 SASEGT. Trimming removed 3 bases from V and 8 bases from J, with 19 bases in between. This CDR3 has 16 residues.

In nucleotides, the CDR3 is TGTGCCAGCAGTCCGGGAAACAGGGGCGTCGCCTACGAGCAGTACTTC. Its protein is CASSPGNRGVAYEQYF. This chain connects TRBV25-1 to TRBJ2-7, with 7 bases lining up with TRBD1. The CDR3 has 16 residues. Germline V gives CDR1 MGHDK, CDR2 SYGVNS. Losses at the gene ends were 5 bases for V and 2 bases for J; bases not matched to a gene: 12.

The CDR3 sequence is CASSPGGPYEQYF. Written as DNA, the CDR3 is TGTGCCAGCAGTCCGGGGGGTCCCTACGAGCAGTACTTC. The chain has TRBV27 and TRBJ2-7; 7 nucleotides match TRBD2. Germline CDR1 MNHEY, CDR2 SMNVEV (reference sequence). CDR3 length: 13 residues. J was trimmed by 2 bases and V by 5 bases; bases with no gene match: 3.

This chain links TRBV7-9 with TRBJ2-7, with a possible D match to TRBD1 (6 bases). Germline CDR1 reads SEHNR; CDR2 reads FQNEAQ (reference sequence). The length of the CDR3 is 15 residues. The ends were cut back, 2 bases at V and 0 bases at J, with 11 bases in the middle. The CDR3 sequence: CASSLFGDNSYEQYF. The CDR3 bases are TGTGCCAGCAGCTTATTCGGGGACAACTCCTACGAGCAGTACTTC.

This rearrangement joins TRBV27 to TRBJ2-2, with D perhaps TRBD2 (5 bases). The CDR3 extends over 15 amino acids. Germline V gene sequence: CDR1 MNHEY, CDR2 SMNVEV (reference sequence). Trimming left V 3 bases short and J 1 base short, with 9 bases between. The CDR3 is CASSFYGMNTGELFF. Written as DNA, the CDR3 is TGTGCCAGCAGTTTTTACGGGATGAACACCGGGGAGCTGTTTTTT.

The chain has TRBV9 and TRBJ2-7; no clear D gene. This CDR3 is 10 amino acids long. Deletions cut 7 bases from V and 6 bases from J, with 8 bases between. Per the germline V gene, CDR1 is SGDLS and CDR2 is YYNGEE. The CDR3 coding sequence is TGTGCCAGCGCTGGCGGCGAGCAGTACTTC. Translated: CASAGGEQYF.

V is TRBV7-9 and J is TRBJ2-1; D is perhaps TRBD2 (6 bases). V was pared by 3 bases and J by 6 bases, with 18 bases between. CDR1 and CDR2 from the germline V gene are SEHNR and FQNEAQ (reference sequence). The CDR3 loop spans 16 amino acids. CDR3 DNA sequence: TGTGCCAGCAGCTTTAGTCCGGACTACGTGCGCAATGAGCAGTTCTTC. As protein: CASSFSPDYVRNEQFF.

The V gene is TRBV5-1, the J gene TRBJ1-5; tentatively, D is TRBD1 (6 bases). CDR3 length: 15 residues. The V gene lost 0 bases and the J gene lost 6 bases, with 13 bases spanning the gap. The germline V gene encodes CDR1 SGHRS and CDR2 YFSETQ. The CDR3 protein is CASSLEGGRRQPQHF. CDR3 DNA sequence: TGCGCCAGCAGCTTGGAGGGGGGGCGTCGTCAGCCCCAGCATTTT.

This rearrangement joins TRBV7-9 to TRBJ1-4; the match to TRBD1 covers 8 bases. Germline-derived CDR1 and CDR2 are SEHNR and FQNEAQ (reference sequence). V shed 3 bases and J 7 bases; nucleotides not matched to a gene: 10. This CDR3 is built from 16 residues. The CDR3 here is CASSFNPGQAPEKLFF. DNA of the CDR3: TGTGCCAGCAGCTTTAACCCGGGACAGGCACCTGAAAAACTGTTTTTT.

J is TRBJ2-7 and V is TRBV5-8, with 9 nucleotides matching TRBD2. This CDR3 is built from 15 residues. Germline CDR1 and CDR2: SGHTS and YDEGEE. The ends lost 4 bases at V and 4 bases at J; junction bases unmatched: 9. CDR3 sequence reads: CASSRSSGSLYEQYF. CDR3 nucleotides: TGTGCCAGCAGCCGAAGTAGCGGGAGCTTGTACGAGCAGTACTTC.